The 5 T cell receptor beta chains below come from one sample, sequenced in a study of blood T cell repertoires in COVID-19. Data came from immunoSEQ multiplex PCR; TCRdb stores just in-frame clones and leaves some out. The top ten clones hold 1.2% of a sample with 380,000 or so clones, 70% to 90% of them seen once. Sequences were obtained from peripheral blood. Receptors originate from a middle-aged man with acute or convalescent COVID-19.

This clone showed up just a few times. The rearrangement joins TRBV6-6 to TRBJ1-1; 9 bases fit TRBD1. The CDR3 contains 11 residues. Per the germline V gene, CDR1 is MNHNY and CDR2 is SVGAGI (reference sequence). V trimming: 6 bases; J trimming: 10 bases; junction bases outside the gene matches: 3. The CDR3 nucleotides read TGTGCCAGCAGCGACAGGGGGGGAGCTTTCTTT. As protein: CASSDRGGAFF.

The chain joins TRBV27 to TRBJ2-5; 14 bases align to TRBD2. The V gene's germline CDR1 is MNHEY and CDR2 SMNVEV (reference sequence). V was pared by 1 base and J by 4 bases, with 17 bases of the junction left unmatched. The CDR3 runs to 21 residues. CDR3 residues: CASSLLGNARGLAGVGETQYF. DNA of the CDR3: TGTGCCAGCAGTTTATTAGGGAACGCCCGGGGACTAGCGGGAGTCGGAGAGACCCAGTACTTC.

About this clone itself: Other DNA sequences in the same sample also yield this CDR3. V and J are TRBV6-5 and TRBJ1-2, with D possibly being TRBD1 (5 bases). Germline lookup yields CDR1 MNHEY and CDR2 SVGAGI. V was shortened by 5 bases and J by 2 bases, with 12 bases between the two germline ends. The CDR3 sequence is 14 residues long. The CDR3 reads CASSRGDRNYGYTF. CDR3 sequence (DNA): TGTGCCAGCAGTCGAGGTGACAGAAACTATGGCTACACCTTC.

The CDR3 DNA reads TGCGCCAGCAGCCTCACCACCGCGGGTGAAAAACTGTTTTTT. Encoded protein: CASSLTTAGEKLFF. The genes are TRBV5-1 and TRBJ1-4; D remains unclear. The V gene lost 4 bases and the J gene lost 7 bases, with 14 bases spanning the gap. Germline CDR1 SGHRS, CDR2 YFSETQ. CDR3 length: 14 residues.

The V gene is TRBV30, the J gene TRBJ2-5; D may be TRBD2 (7 bases). Germline V CDR1 and CDR2: GTSNPN, SVGIG (reference sequence). Trimming left V 0 bases short and J 12 bases short, with 23 bases between. The CDR3 has 15 amino acids. The CDR3 sequence: CAWSVRGGGMGIEYF. The CDR3 coding sequence is TGTGCCTGGAGTGTACGGGGAGGGGGTATGGGTATCGAGTACTTC. The full variable domain, its missing parts supplied by reference TRBV30 and TRBJ2-5, is SQTIHQWPATLVQPVGSPLSLECTVEGTSNPNLYWYRQAAGRGLQLLFYSVGIGQISSEVPQNLSASRPQDRQFILSSKKLLLSDSGFYLCAWSVRGGGMGIEYFGPGTRLLVL.